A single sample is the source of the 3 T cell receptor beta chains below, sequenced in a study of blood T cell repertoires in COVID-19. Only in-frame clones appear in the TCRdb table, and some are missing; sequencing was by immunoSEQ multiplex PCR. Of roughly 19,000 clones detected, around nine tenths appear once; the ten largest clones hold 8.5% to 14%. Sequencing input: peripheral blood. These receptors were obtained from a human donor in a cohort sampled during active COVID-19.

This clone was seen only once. DNA for the CDR3: TGTGCCTGGAGTGTCGGGACAGGCTCCTACGAGCAGTACTTC. It yields the protein CAWSVGTGSYEQYF. The chain combines TRBV30 with TRBJ2-7, with 8 bases that match TRBD1. In germline, CDR1 is GTSNPN, CDR2 SVGIG (reference sequence). Trimming took 0 bases from V and 0 from J; bases not matched to a gene: 1. This CDR3 spans 14 amino acids.

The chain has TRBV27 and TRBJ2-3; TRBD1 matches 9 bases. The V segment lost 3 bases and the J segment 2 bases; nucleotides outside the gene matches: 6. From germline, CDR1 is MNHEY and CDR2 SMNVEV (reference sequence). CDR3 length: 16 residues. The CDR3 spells CASSLRQGGSTDTQYF. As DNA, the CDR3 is TGTGCCAGCAGTTTGCGACAGGGGGGATCCACAGATACGCAGTATTTT.

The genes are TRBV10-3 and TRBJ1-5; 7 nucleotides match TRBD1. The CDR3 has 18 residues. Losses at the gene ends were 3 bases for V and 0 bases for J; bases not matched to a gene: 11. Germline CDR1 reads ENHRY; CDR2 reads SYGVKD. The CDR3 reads CAISDNPGTAHSNQPQHF. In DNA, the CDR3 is TGTGCCATCAGTGATAACCCCGGGACAGCTCATAGCAATCAGCCCCAGCATTTT.